This entry is about one TCR beta chain. Its antigen is not yet known. Base qualities are not provided; no much larger clone lies one nucleotide away. This sample was included in a study of control samples from healthy donors and cancer patients (dated by TCRdb to 2020 to 2022). Library preparation employed the immunoSEQ multiplex PCR assay. Entries here come from immuneACCESS through TCRdb and include only in-frame sequences with V and J called. Some clones fail to appear in such tables; in the studies checked, an unresolved V gene covers under half of the shortfall, and the cause of the remainder is unknown. This sample holds under 450,000 clones; 80% to 95% were observed only once. The ten largest clones add up to around 6.5% of the sample. V is shortened by 3 bases, J by 4 bases, and the region joining them spans 13 bases. The CDR3 numbers 14 residues from cysteine through phenylalanine. Only the CDR3 portion is preserved as DNA: 42 bases, with reading frame beginning at the first base. CDR1 and CDR2 were assigned from the germline V gene (reference sequence) as GTSNPN and SVGIG.

The chain joins TRBV30 to TRBJ1-5, with the D gene too uncertain to name. Sequencing was carried out using PBMCs. The clonotype comes from a man between 40 and 49 years old with head and neck cancer. The nucleotides are TGTGCCTGGAGAGTGGGGTTTGCGAATCAGCCCCAGCATTTT. The resulting protein is CAWRVGFANQPQHF.